This T cell receptor (beta chain) emerged from a study of T cell responses to AZD1222 COVID-19 vaccine. Study information: Combined were second doses at about 4 or about 12 weeks.

General study results and limits: When two AZD1222 doses had been given, Spike-specific TCR breadth and depth rose. There were vaccine-associated CD4 TCRs across spike, dominant at 160-218 and 743-854.

Germline CDR1 is LNHDA and CDR2 is SQIVND (reference sequence). The CDR3 spans 14 residues. Trimming stripped 7 bases from V and 3 bases from J, with 13 bases between. Concerning this clone itself: Antigen specificity is unknown.

Sequencing used immunoSEQ multiplex PCR; TCRdb keeps in-frame clones, though not all of them. The table has fewer than 100,000 clones, 90% seen once. This sequence joins TRBV19 and TRBJ1-5, with D perhaps TRBD1 (5 bases). Here the sequenced sample was peripheral blood, taken on day 0 of AZD1222 vaccination. This TCR derives from an adult in good health. CDR3 residues: CASMAGADNQPQHF. The CDR3 coding sequence is TGTGCCAGTATGGCCGGGGCAGACAATCAGCCCCAGCATTTT.